A single sample gave rise to the 24 T cell receptor beta chains below, sequenced in a study of long-term antiretroviral therapy in people with HIV (dated by TCRdb to between 2021 and 2024). Sequencing of the TRB variable region was done with the immunoSEQ hsTCRB v3.0 assay at survey level resolution. TCRdb obtained this table from immuneACCESS and retained in-frame rearrangements with V and J assigned. These tables miss some clones; where compared with another copy, unresolved V genes account for less than half of the shortfall, and the remainder is unexplained. The sample includes around 35,000 clones, with about 96% observed a single time. Under 3.5% of the sample is held by the ten biggest clonotypes. This specimen was unsorted PBMCs, taken 6.9 years after starting antiretroviral therapy. Receptor source: a man in his thirties or forties with HIV.

The CDR3 loop reads CASGLGLAESNEQFF. As DNA, the CDR3 is TGTGCTAGTGGTTTGGGACTAGCGGAGTCCAATGAGCAGTTCTTC. V is TRBV12-5 and J is TRBJ2-1; 9 bases agree with TRBD2. V was pared by 1 base and J by 6 bases, with 4 bases of the junction left unmatched. Germline CDR1 and CDR2: LGHNT and FRNRAP. The CDR3 length is 15 residues.

The genes are TRBV6-1 and TRBJ2-3, with TRBD1 identical over 7 bases. CDR3 size: 15 residues. Germline V gene sequence: CDR1 MNHNS, CDR2 SASEGT. V was clipped by 6 bases and J by 2 bases; unmatched bases: 8. CDR3 in DNA: TGTGCCAGCAGAAAGACAGGGTCCCACACAGATACGCAGTATTTT. It is translated as CASRKTGSHTDTQYF.

V usage is TRBV10-3 and J usage is TRBJ2-2; the match to TRBD1 covers 9 bases. Germline values: CDR1 ENHRY, CDR2 SYGVKD. Unmatched junction bases numbered 3, after V lost 3 bases and J lost 1 base. The CDR3 spans 16 residues. CDR3 DNA sequence: TGTGCCATCAGTGACCGGGACAGGGTGAACACCGGGGAGCTGTTTTTT. Translated: CAISDRDRVNTGELFF.

The genes are TRBV7-9 and TRBJ2-2, with D maybe TRBD1 (5 bases). The V end lost 8 bases, the J end lost 2 bases, and 15 bases lay between the germline ends. CDR3 length: 15 residues. CDR1 is SEHNR and CDR2 is FQNEAQ in the germline V gene (reference sequence). CDR3 in amino acids: CASEQDQINTGELFF. For the CDR3, the DNA is TGTGCCAGCGAACAGGACCAAATCAACACCGGGGAGCTGTTTTTT.

The chain employs TRBV7-9 and TRBJ2-5; D is undetermined. V was pared by 1 base and J by 3 bases, with 9 bases between. The CDR3 has 14 amino acids. Germline CDR1 is SEHNR and CDR2 is FQNEAQ (reference sequence). The CDR3 reads CASSLVTVEETQYF. The CDR3 region has the DNA TGTGCCAGCAGCTTAGTCACAGTAGAAGAGACCCAGTACTTC.

The V call is TRBV7-9, the J call TRBJ2-1, with D perhaps TRBD2 (5 bases). The CDR3 loop spans 12 amino acids. Germline V lookup: CDR1 SEHNR, CDR2 FQNEAQ (reference sequence). V lost 5 bases and J lost 6, with 8 bases in between. CDR3 sequence reads: CASSQSGNEQFF. CDR3 DNA sequence: TGTGCCAGCAGCCAAAGCGGCAATGAGCAGTTCTTC.

The chain recombines TRBV7-8 with TRBJ1-5; D is perhaps TRBD1 (5 bases). The CDR3 is 18 residues long. V lost 6 bases and J 0 bases, leaving 21 bases between the germline ends. Germline values: CDR1 SGHVS, CDR2 FQNEAQ. CDR3 coding DNA: TGTGCCAGCAGAAGACAGCCTCAACAGGCCTATAGCAATCAGCCCCAGCATTTT. Its protein is CASRRQPQQAYSNQPQHF.

This rearrangement joins TRBV10-3 to TRBJ2-6; TRBD1 matches at 9 bases. The V and J ends lost 6 bases and 1 base, in that order; junction bases with no gene match: 4. The CDR3 contains 16 residues. The V gene's germline CDR1 is ENHRY and CDR2 SYGVKD. The DNA of the CDR3 is TGTGCCATCAGCCCCGGGACAGGGTCTGGGGCCAACGTCCTGACTTTC. Translating gives CAISPGTGSGANVLTF.

This sequence joins TRBV5-4 and TRBJ2-5; TRBD2 agrees at 8 bases. Germline CDR1 is SGHNT and CDR2 is YYREEE (reference sequence). Trimming at V came to 3 bases and at J to 4 bases, leaving 11 bases not matched to a gene. The CDR3 extends over 16 amino acids. This CDR3 reads CASSSSDLGRGETQYF. The CDR3 bases are TGTGCCAGCAGCTCCTCTGACCTCGGGAGGGGAGAGACCCAGTACTTC.

V usage is TRBV6-5 and J usage is TRBJ1-2; no clear D. The CDR3 has 15 residues. Trimming removed 3 bases at V and 3 bases at J, with 14 bases between. Germline V gives CDR1 MNHEY, CDR2 SVGAGI. Written as DNA, the CDR3 is TGTGCCAGCAGTTATCAGGTCGGGATAGACTATGGCTACACCTTC. This sequence encodes CASSYQVGIDYGYTF.

V and J are TRBV7-3 and TRBJ2-2; D is ambiguous. Germline V gene sequence: CDR1 SGHTA, CDR2 FQGTGA. Trimming shortened V by 5 bases and J by 1 base, and 11 bases separated the two germline ends. There are 15 residues in the CDR3. CDR3 nucleotide sequence: TGTGCCAGCAGCATGACACCTGGGAACACCGGGGAGCTGTTTTTT. Protein product: CASSMTPGNTGELFF.

V and J are TRBV4-3 and TRBJ2-3; D uncertain. V was trimmed by 0 bases and J by 3 bases, leaving 16 bases between them. The CDR3 has 17 residues. Germline CDR1 LGHNA, CDR2 YSLEER. In DNA form, the CDR3 reads TGCGCCAGCAGCCAAGAGCATGGGCATACACAAACAGATACGCAGTATTTT. Translation: CASSQEHGHTQTDTQYF.

This clone has a single count. The rearrangement links TRBV11-2 to TRBJ2-3; TRBD2 might be the D (5 bases). This CDR3 comprises 17 residues. Deletions cut 5 bases from V and 0 bases from J, with 18 bases between. Germline V CDR1 and CDR2: SGHAT, FQNNGV. The CDR3 region is CASSPGRQAASTDTQYF. DNA of the CDR3: TGTGCCAGCAGCCCAGGCCGCCAAGCGGCCAGCACAGATACGCAGTATTTT.

The rearrangement uses TRBV19 and TRBJ2-2; the match to TRBD2 covers 8 bases. V lost 9 bases to trimming and J lost 1 base; unmatched junction nucleotides: 13. Per germline, CDR1 LNHDA and CDR2 SQIVND (reference sequence). The CDR3 has 17 amino acids. The CDR3 loop is CASKYVLAGMNTGELFF. CDR3 DNA sequence: TGTGCCAGCAAATATGTCTTAGCGGGGATGAACACCGGGGAGCTGTTTTTT.

V is TRBV20-1 and J is TRBJ1-1; D gene ambiguous. The length of the CDR3 is 11 residues. The V gene lost 4 bases and the J gene lost 4 bases, with 7 bases spanning the gap. From germline, CDR1 is DFQATT and CDR2 SNEGSKA (reference sequence). The CDR3: CSATWVTEAFF. The CDR3 bases are TGCAGTGCTACGTGGGTCACTGAAGCTTTCTTT.

This chain links TRBV5-6 with TRBJ2-2; D is uncertain. This CDR3 has 15 residues. Germline-derived CDR1 and CDR2 are SGHDT and YYEEEE. The ends were cut back, 0 bases at V and 0 bases at J, with 6 bases in the middle. CDR3 amino acids: CASSLVETNTGELFF. CDR3 in DNA: TGTGCCAGCAGCTTGGTAGAGACGAACACCGGGGAGCTGTTTTTT.

The chain links TRBV7-8 to TRBJ1-1; D is unresolved. Germline assignment: CDR1 SGHVS and CDR2 FQNEAQ. The CDR3 length is 12 residues. Trimming stripped 5 bases from V and 0 bases from J, with 4 bases between. The CDR3 DNA follows: TGTGCCAGCAGCCAGATGAACACTGAAGCTTTCTTT. It translates to CASSQMNTEAFF.

V usage is TRBV6-5 and J usage is TRBJ1-1; D remains ambiguous. The CDR3 is 13 amino acids. Trimming pared 2 bases from V and 2 bases from J, leaving 6 bases between. Per germline, CDR1 MNHEY and CDR2 SVGAGI. CDR3 region: CASSYSINTEAFF. In nucleotides, the CDR3 is TGTGCCAGCAGTTACAGTATAAACACTGAAGCTTTCTTT.

CDR3 residues: CASSSRVGGEAFF. CDR3 nucleotide sequence: TGCGCCAGCTCCTCCCGGGTGGGTGGTGAAGCTTTCTTT. This chain uses TRBV4-3 with TRBJ1-1; D is unclear. The CDR3 is 13 amino acids. V was clipped by 8 bases and J by 7 bases, with 17 bases between them. Germline values: CDR1 LGHNA, CDR2 YSLEER.

The chain links TRBV7-9 to TRBJ1-3, with D hard to call. CDR1 is SEHNR and CDR2 is FQNEAQ in the germline V gene (reference sequence). CDR3 length: 13 residues. The V gene lost 4 bases and the J gene lost 3 bases, with 7 bases spanning the gap. CDR3 region: CASSSGDGNTIYF. The CDR3 nucleotides are TGTGCCAGCAGCTCCGGAGATGGAAACACCATATATTTT.

The chain couples TRBV14 to TRBJ2-7; D remains unclear. Germline loops: CDR1 SGHDN, CDR2 FVKESK. Trimming left V 4 bases short and J 3 bases short, with 10 bases between. CDR3 length equals 13 residues. The CDR3: CASSPLSYYEQYF. Here the CDR3 DNA reads TGTGCCAGCAGCCCTCTGAGTTACTACGAGCAGTACTTC. Full variable domain (remainder filled in from reference TRBV14 and TRBJ2-7): EAGVTQFPSHSVIEKGQTVTLRCDPISGHDNLYWYRRVMGKEIKFLLHFVKESKQDESGMPNNRFLAERTGGTYSTLKVQPAELEDSGVYFCASSPLSYYEQYFGPGTRLTVT.

V usage is TRBV5-5 and J usage is TRBJ1-1; D gene uncertain. Germline assignment: CDR1 SGHKS and CDR2 YYEKEE (reference sequence). This CDR3 is built from 13 residues. V was pared by 5 bases and J by 4 bases, with 12 bases between. The CDR3 coding sequence is TGTGCCAGCAGATTTACATGGATCACTGAAGCTTTCTTT. It is translated as CASRFTWITEAFF.

The chain carries TRBV10-3 and TRBJ2-7; D call uncertain. The germline V gene has CDR1 ENHRY and CDR2 SYGVKD. Trimming took off 3 bases at V and 4 bases at J, with 10 bases between the two ends. There are 13 residues in the CDR3. CDR3: CAISEYSGYEQYF. Written as DNA, the CDR3 is TGTGCCATCAGTGAATATTCGGGTTACGAGCAGTACTTC.

This sequence joins TRBV11-2 and TRBJ2-7, with no clear D. This CDR3 is built from 12 residues. Germline assignment: CDR1 SGHAT and CDR2 FQNNGV. Between the trimmed V and J ends, which lost 2 bases and 3 bases, there was a span of 5 bases. The CDR3 DNA is TGTGCCAGCAGCTTATGGGACTACGAGCAGTACTTC. It is translated as CASSLWDYEQYF.